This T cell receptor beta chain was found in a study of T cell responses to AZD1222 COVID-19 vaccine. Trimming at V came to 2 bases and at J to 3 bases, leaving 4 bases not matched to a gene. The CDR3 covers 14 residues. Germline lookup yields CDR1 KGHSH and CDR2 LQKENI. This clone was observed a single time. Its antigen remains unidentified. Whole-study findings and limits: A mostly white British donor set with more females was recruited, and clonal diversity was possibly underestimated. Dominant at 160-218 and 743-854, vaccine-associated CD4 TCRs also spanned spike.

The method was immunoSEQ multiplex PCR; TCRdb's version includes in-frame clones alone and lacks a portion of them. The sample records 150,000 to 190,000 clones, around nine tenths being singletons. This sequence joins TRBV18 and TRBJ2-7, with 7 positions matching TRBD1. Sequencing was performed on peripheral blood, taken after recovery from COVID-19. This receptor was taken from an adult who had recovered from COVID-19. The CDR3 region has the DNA TGTGCCAGCTCACCAGGGACAGAGATCTACGAGCAGTACTTC. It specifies CASSPGTEIYEQYF. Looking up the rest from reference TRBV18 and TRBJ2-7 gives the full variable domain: NAGVMQNPRHLVRRRGQEARLRCSPMKGHSHVYWYRQLPEEGLKFMVYLQKENIIDESGMPKERFSAEFPKEGPSILRIQQVVRGDSAAYFCASSPGTEIYEQYFGPGTRLTVT.